The 2 T cell receptor beta chains presented below share a single source sample, sequenced in a study of vaccination and CD4 T cells after COVID-19. The assay that was used to sequence DNA from cultured CD4+ T cells was the Oncomine TCR Beta short-read assay. TCRdb processed the PCR reads anew with MiXCR; each CDR3 protein has one entry. The sample consists of under 20,000 distinct CDR3 sequences, about 50% of them appearing once. For these receptors, no antigen is known. Time point here: late sampling 161 to 241 days after vaccination in three convalescent patients. The treatment is: approximately 11-day PBMC culture with coronavirus spike peptide pools or control peptides (ViraFEST assay). The source material was CD4+ T cells from blood, cultured in vitro, sampled about 7 months after SARS-CoV-2 vaccination. The receptors shown here come from a human donor who had recovered from COVID-19.

V gene TRBV6-2 or TRBV6-3 combines with J gene TRBJ1-5; maybe TRBD1 (5 bases). The CDR3 spans 14 residues. Germline V gives CDR1 MNHEY, CDR2 SVGEGT. V lost 2 bases to trimming and J lost 12 bases, with 17 bases between them. This CDR3 reads CASSYVGGGRHQHF. In DNA form, the CDR3 reads TGTGCCAGCAGTTACGTCGGGGGAGGCCGGCACCAGCATTTT.

The chain recombines TRBV2 with TRBJ1-6; D gene uncertain. The V gene's germline CDR1 is SNHLY and CDR2 FYNNEI. The CDR3 spans 14 residues. Trimming pared 6 bases from V and 3 bases from J, leaving 9 bases between. The CDR3 nucleotides are TGTGCCAGCAGAGAGAATCTCTATAATTCACCCCTCCACTTT. Translation: CASRENLYNSPLHF.